This T cell receptor (beta chain) was sequenced in a study of spatial heterogeneity in lung cancer. Study-level background: More beta-chain than alpha-chain sequences were consistently detected. General observations from the study: Tumor mutation count correlated with how many alpha and beta TCRs expanded intratumorally.

Time point given: sample taken at primary tumor resection. No cell sorting; template was whole RNA from tumor, lung tissue or PBMC. This clonotype is labeled as medium-sized. The target antigen is unknown. MiXCR, applied by TCRdb to the 5' RACE reads, yields one record per CDR3 protein. The repertoire has about 18,000 distinct CDR3 sequences, around 8.1% of them found once; the top ten carry less than 30%. The sample here was lung tumor tissue, taken at surgery. This clonotype was sampled from a male donor with early-stage non-small cell lung cancer.

The CDR3 coding sequence is TGTGCCAGCAGCTTGACAGGGGGCCTTGGCAATCAGCCCCAGCATTTT. This gives the protein CASSLTGGLGNQPQHF. The gene calls are TRBV5-5 and TRBJ1-5; 9 bases map to TRBD1. The V gene end was trimmed by 1 base and the J gene end by 2 bases; junction bases not matched to a gene: 4. The germline V gene encodes CDR1 SGHKS and CDR2 YYEKEE (reference sequence). This CDR3 region has 16 residues. Based on the CDR3 plus reference TRBV5-5 and TRBJ1-5, the full variable domain is DAGVTQSPTHLIKTRGQQVTLRCSPISGHKSVSWYQQVLGQGPQFIFQYYEKEERGRGNFPDRFSARQFPNYSSELNVNALLLGDSALYLCASSLTGGLGNQPQHFGDGTRLSIL.